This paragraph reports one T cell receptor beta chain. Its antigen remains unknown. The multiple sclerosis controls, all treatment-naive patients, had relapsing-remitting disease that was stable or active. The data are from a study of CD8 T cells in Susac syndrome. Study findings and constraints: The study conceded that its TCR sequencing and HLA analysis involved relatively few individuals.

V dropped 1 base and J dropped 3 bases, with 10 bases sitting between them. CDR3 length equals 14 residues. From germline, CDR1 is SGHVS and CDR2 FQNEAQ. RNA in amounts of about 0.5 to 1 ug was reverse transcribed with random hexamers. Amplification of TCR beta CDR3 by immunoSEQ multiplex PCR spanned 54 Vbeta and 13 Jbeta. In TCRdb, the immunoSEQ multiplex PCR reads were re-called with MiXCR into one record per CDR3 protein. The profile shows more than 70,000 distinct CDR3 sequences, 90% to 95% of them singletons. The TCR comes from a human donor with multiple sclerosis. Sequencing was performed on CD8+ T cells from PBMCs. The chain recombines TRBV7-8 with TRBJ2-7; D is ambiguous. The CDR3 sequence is CASSLVSGDYEQYF. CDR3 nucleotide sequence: TGTGCCAGCAGCTTAGTCTCAGGAGACTACGAGCAGTACTTC.